This TCR beta chain came from a study of blood T cells in healthy people across ages. A second PCR, run for roughly 6 to 11 cycles, used a sample-barcoded 5' primer plus a J-beta primer mix. MiXCR was run by TCRdb on the 5' RACE reads, yielding one entry per CDR3 protein. The profile shows fewer than 1,200,000 distinct CDR3 sequences, about 23% of them singletons. This clonotype was found a few times. CDR3 length equals 15 residues. Trimming took 6 bases from V and 4 from J, leaving 16 bases between them. In addition, the sample was reused for a study of T cells of mothers and their children. That work contributes: The cDNA synthesis received all extracted RNA, at about 1.5 ug per 15 ul.

This chain joins TRBV12-3 or TRBV12-4 and TRBJ1-5; perhaps TRBD1 as D (6 bases). This sequence originates from a girl between 2 and 10 years old in good health. Material: blood. CDR3 nucleotide sequence: TGTGCCAGCAGGCCCCGGGACACATTAAATCAGCCCCAGCATTTT. Protein sequence: CASRPRDTLNQPQHF.